These 23 T cell receptor beta chains originate from one sample sequenced in a study of shared clonotypes between healthy human individuals. Profiling relied on immunoSEQ multiplex PCR, and the TCRdb table lists in-frame clones only, not all of them. The table includes approximately 1.4 million clones, 95% to 99% detected once. Sequenced: naive CD4+ T cells sorted from blood. Stated subset: CD45RA+ positively selected. The receptors here all came from a man between 25 and 39 years old in good health.

The chain uses TRBV11-3 and TRBJ2-1; D call uncertain. The CDR3 runs 15 residues. V gave up 3 bases and J gave up 1 base, with 10 bases separating them. Germline CDR1 reads SGHNT; CDR2 reads YENEEA. CDR3 sequence: CASSLGSLSYNEQFF. The CDR3 DNA is TGTGCCAGCAGCTTGGGCAGTCTTTCCTACAATGAGCAGTTCTTC. Full variable domain (remainder filled in from reference TRBV11-3 and TRBJ2-1): EAGVVQSPRYKIIEKKQPVAFWCNPISGHNTLYWYLQNLGQGPELLIRYENEEAVDDSQLPKDRFSAERLKGVDSTLKIQPAELGDSAVYLCASSLGSLSYNEQFFGPGTRLTVL.

The chain joins TRBV18 to TRBJ2-3; 9 nucleotides match TRBD2. The CDR3 spans 16 residues. The junction had 5 bases not matched to a gene; V was cut back by 0 bases and J by 4 bases. Germline values: CDR1 KGHSH, CDR2 LQKENI. CDR3: CASSPPLPSGADTQYF. In DNA, the CDR3 is TGTGCCAGCTCACCACCGTTGCCTAGCGGGGCAGATACGCAGTATTTT. Drawing the rest from reference TRBV18 and TRBJ2-3, the complete variable domain is NAGVMQNPRHLVRRRGQEARLRCSPMKGHSHVYWYRQLPEEGLKFMVYLQKENIIDESGMPKERFSAEFPKEGPSILRIQQVVRGDSAAYFCASSPPLPSGADTQYFGPGTRLTVL.

The chain has TRBV2 and TRBJ1-5; 7 nucleotides agree with TRBD1. Germline loops: CDR1 SNHLY, CDR2 FYNNEI. CDR3 length: 15 residues. The junction had 4 bases not matched to a gene; V was cut back by 5 bases and J by 0 bases. DNA of the CDR3: TGTGCCAGCAGTTTGGGACAGCTTAGCAATCAGCCCCAGCATTTT. It translates to CASSLGQLSNQPQHF.

This chain uses TRBV10-3 with TRBJ2-2; maybe TRBD2 (6 bases). The length of the CDR3 is 15 residues. Trimming stripped 4 bases from V and 1 base from J, with 10 bases between. Germline V CDR1 and CDR2: ENHRY, SYGVKD. In DNA, the CDR3 is TGTGCCATCAGTGCGCGGCGGGAGAACACCGGGGAGCTGTTTTTT. The encoded protein is CAISARRENTGELFF.

This chain joins TRBV16 and TRBJ2-3; D call uncertain. Germline CDR1 reads KGHSY; CDR2 reads FQNENV. V lost 0 bases, J lost 8 bases, and 6 bases lay in between. The CDR3 is 12 amino acids. The CDR3 here is CASSQSPLTQYF. DNA for the CDR3: TGTGCCAGCAGCCAATCGCCACTTACGCAGTATTTT.

This sequence joins TRBV7-2 and TRBJ2-7; 11 bases align to TRBD1. CDR1 and CDR2 (germline): SGHTA, FQGNSA. The CDR3 length is 15 residues. With V trimmed by 5 bases and J by 4 bases, 7 bases remained unmatched. CDR3 amino acids: CASSVTGTGGYEQYF. The CDR3 DNA reads TGTGCCAGCAGCGTGACCGGGACAGGGGGATACGAGCAGTACTTC. The full variable domain, in which reference TRBV7-2 and TRBJ2-7 provide the parts outside the CDR3, is GAGVSQSPSNKVTEKGKDVELRCDPISGHTALYWYRQSLGQGLEFLIYFQGNSAPDKSGLPSDRFSAERTGGSVSTLTIQRTQQEDSAVYLCASSVTGTGGYEQYFGPGTRLTVT.

The J gene is TRBJ2-2, the V gene TRBV6-5; tentatively, D is TRBD1 (5 bases). Germline-derived CDR1 and CDR2 are MNHEY and SVGAGI. CDR3 length: 15 amino acids. V was clipped by 6 bases and J by 1 base, with 12 bases between them. The CDR3 bases are TGTGCCAGCAGCGCAACAGGCCTGAACACCGGGGAGCTGTTTTTT. Amino acids: CASSATGLNTGELFF.

CDR3 residues: CASSLVRGRYEQYF. CDR3 bases: TGTGCCAGCAGCTTAGTCAGGGGCCGCTACGAGCAGTACTTC. The V gene is TRBV13, the J gene TRBJ2-7; possibly TRBD1 for D (6 bases). Germline CDR1 PRHDT, CDR2 FYEKMQ (reference sequence). V was pared by 1 base and J by 3 bases, with 10 bases between. This CDR3 contains 14 residues.

The rearrangement joins TRBV10-1 to TRBJ2-7, with 7 bases aligning to TRBD1. The CDR3 consists of 13 residues. Per germline, CDR1 WNHNN and CDR2 SYGVQD (reference sequence). Trimming removed 4 bases from V and 5 bases from J; junction bases left unmatched: 5. CDR3 region: CASSARQGDEQYF. The CDR3 nucleotides read TGCGCCAGCAGTGCCCGACAGGGCGACGAGCAGTACTTC.

This chain uses TRBV11-3 with TRBJ2-5; D perhaps matches TRBD2 (5 bases). Trimming stripped 5 bases from V and 2 bases from J, with 15 bases between. This CDR3 has 15 amino acids. Germline V CDR1 and CDR2: SGHNT, YENEEA. This CDR3 is CASSTGLGKQETQYF. CDR3 in DNA: TGTGCCAGCAGCACCGGACTCGGGAAACAAGAGACCCAGTACTTC.

CDR3: CATSRDLRIQGSYEQYF. The DNA of the CDR3 is TGTGCCACCAGCAGAGATCTTAGGATCCAGGGGTCCTACGAGCAGTACTTC. The gene calls are TRBV15 and TRBJ2-7; weak D call: TRBD1 (6 bases). The V gene lost 0 bases and the J gene lost 1 base, with 16 bases spanning the gap. In germline, CDR1 is LNHNV, CDR2 YYDKDF (reference sequence). This CDR3 has 17 residues.

V gene TRBV11-3 combines with J gene TRBJ2-2; D unresolved. Germline V gene lookup returns CDR1 SGHNT and CDR2 YENEEA. The V end was cut by 1 base, the J end by 10 bases, with 10 bases between. There are 13 residues in the CDR3. The DNA for the CDR3 is TGTGCCAGCAGCTTAGGTTCCTCTGAGGAGCTGTTTTTT. It encodes CASSLGSSEELFF.

The V gene is TRBV28, the J gene TRBJ1-5; 7 bases align to TRBD1. Germline values: CDR1 MDHEN, CDR2 SYDVKM. CDR3 length: 17 residues. V dropped 4 bases and J dropped 2; count of bases not matched to a gene: 11. The CDR3 nucleotides read TGTGCCAGCAGTTCCCACAGGGGCCGCCGGGGCAATCAGCCCCAGCATTTT. It is translated as CASSSHRGRRGNQPQHF.

The chain recombines TRBV6-1 with TRBJ1-1; D not certain. The CDR3 loop spans 12 amino acids. With 8 bases removed from V and 5 bases from J, the gap between germline ends came to 12 bases. The germline V gene encodes CDR1 MNHNS and CDR2 SASEGT. CDR3 sequence: CASVFSNTEAFF. As DNA, the CDR3 is TGTGCCAGCGTATTTTCGAATACTGAAGCTTTCTTT.

The chain links TRBV18 to TRBJ2-5, with 7 bases that match TRBD2. The last part of the DNA fits TRBJ2-7 better; the J call may be wrong. CDR1 and CDR2 (germline): KGHSH, LQKENI. The CDR3 covers 14 residues. CDR3 coding DNA: TGTGCCAGCTCACCAGCGGGACTACCCTACGAGCAGTACTTC. This codes for CASSPAGLPYEQYF.

The genes are TRBV29-1 and TRBJ1-1; maybe TRBD1 (6 bases). CDR3 length: 16 amino acids. Trimming took off 5 bases at V and 1 base at J, with 20 bases between the two ends. Germline CDR1 is SQVTM and CDR2 is ANQGSEA. The CDR3 reads CSVKGSGAEGNTEAFF. The DNA for the CDR3 is TGCAGCGTTAAAGGGTCAGGGGCGGAGGGGAACACTGAAGCTTTCTTT.

Only one count was recorded for this clone. J is TRBJ2-5 and V is TRBV29-1; 8 bases match TRBD1. The CDR3 has 13 amino acids. The V gene's germline CDR1 is SQVTM and CDR2 ANQGSEA. V dropped 5 bases and J dropped 4; count of bases not matched to a gene: 6. The CDR3 DNA sequence: TGCAGCGTTCTCAGGGGGCTGGTAGAGACCCAGTACTTC. Translating gives CSVLRGLVETQYF.

The chain combines TRBV7-9 with TRBJ2-1, with 12 bases aligning to TRBD2. After removal of 5 bases from V and 8 bases from J, the junction contained 4 bases not matched to a gene. The length of the CDR3 is 14 residues. Per germline, CDR1 SEHNR and CDR2 FQNEAQ (reference sequence). CDR3 in amino acids: CASSRTSGIYEQFF. For the CDR3, the DNA is TGTGCCAGCAGCCGGACTAGCGGGATCTATGAGCAGTTCTTC.

The CDR3 region is CASSTGTRIDYGYTF. CDR3 bases: TGTGCCAGCAGTACGGGGACAAGGATTGACTATGGCTACACCTTC. This chain connects TRBV6-5 to TRBJ1-2; tentative D call: TRBD1 (6 bases). The V and J ends lost 5 bases and 3 bases respectively, with 16 bases between them. The CDR3 has 15 residues. Germline assignment: CDR1 MNHEY and CDR2 SVGAGI.

The chain has TRBV28 and TRBJ2-7; possible D gene TRBD1, 6 bases. The CDR3 has 16 residues. V shed 6 bases and J shed 3 bases, with 21 bases lying between them. Germline V gene lookup returns CDR1 MDHEN and CDR2 SYDVKM. CDR3 DNA sequence: TGTGCCAGCAGCTCAACCGGGGCCAGGGGCAACTACGAGCAGTACTTC. Its translation is CASSSTGARGNYEQYF.

The chain has TRBV29-1 and TRBJ2-1; D may be TRBD2 (6 bases). V lost 8 bases to trimming and J lost 8 bases, with 10 bases between them. Germline V gene lookup returns CDR1 SQVTM and CDR2 ANQGSEA. This CDR3 contains 10 residues. The DNA for the CDR3 is TGCAGCTTCGGGAGCTATGAGCAGTTCTTC. The encoded protein is CSFGSYEQFF.

The chain is built from TRBV7-2 and TRBJ2-5, with 7 bases matching TRBD1. From germline, CDR1 is SGHTA and CDR2 FQGNSA. The V and J ends lost 3 bases and 4 bases, in that order; junction bases with no gene match: 11. The CDR3 consists of 16 residues. The CDR3 DNA reads as TGTGCCAGCAGCTTCCCTGGGACAGCCCCACTAGAGACCCAGTACTTC. Translation gives CASSFPGTAPLETQYF. Variable domain in full (rest from reference TRBV7-2 and TRBJ2-5): GAGVSQSPSNKVTEKGKDVELRCDPISGHTALYWYRQSLGQGLEFLIYFQGNSAPDKSGLPSDRFSAERTGGSVSTLTIQRTQQEDSAVYLCASSFPGTAPLETQYFGPGTRLLVL.

The chain uses TRBV29-1 and TRBJ1-4; possible D gene TRBD1, 5 bases. Germline values: CDR1 SQVTM, CDR2 ANQGSEA. CDR3 length equals 13 residues. V dropped 5 bases and J dropped 4 bases, with 11 bases sitting between them. The CDR3 region is CSVSQVLNEKLFF. The CDR3 DNA sequence: TGCAGCGTTTCACAGGTCCTTAATGAAAAACTGTTTTTT.